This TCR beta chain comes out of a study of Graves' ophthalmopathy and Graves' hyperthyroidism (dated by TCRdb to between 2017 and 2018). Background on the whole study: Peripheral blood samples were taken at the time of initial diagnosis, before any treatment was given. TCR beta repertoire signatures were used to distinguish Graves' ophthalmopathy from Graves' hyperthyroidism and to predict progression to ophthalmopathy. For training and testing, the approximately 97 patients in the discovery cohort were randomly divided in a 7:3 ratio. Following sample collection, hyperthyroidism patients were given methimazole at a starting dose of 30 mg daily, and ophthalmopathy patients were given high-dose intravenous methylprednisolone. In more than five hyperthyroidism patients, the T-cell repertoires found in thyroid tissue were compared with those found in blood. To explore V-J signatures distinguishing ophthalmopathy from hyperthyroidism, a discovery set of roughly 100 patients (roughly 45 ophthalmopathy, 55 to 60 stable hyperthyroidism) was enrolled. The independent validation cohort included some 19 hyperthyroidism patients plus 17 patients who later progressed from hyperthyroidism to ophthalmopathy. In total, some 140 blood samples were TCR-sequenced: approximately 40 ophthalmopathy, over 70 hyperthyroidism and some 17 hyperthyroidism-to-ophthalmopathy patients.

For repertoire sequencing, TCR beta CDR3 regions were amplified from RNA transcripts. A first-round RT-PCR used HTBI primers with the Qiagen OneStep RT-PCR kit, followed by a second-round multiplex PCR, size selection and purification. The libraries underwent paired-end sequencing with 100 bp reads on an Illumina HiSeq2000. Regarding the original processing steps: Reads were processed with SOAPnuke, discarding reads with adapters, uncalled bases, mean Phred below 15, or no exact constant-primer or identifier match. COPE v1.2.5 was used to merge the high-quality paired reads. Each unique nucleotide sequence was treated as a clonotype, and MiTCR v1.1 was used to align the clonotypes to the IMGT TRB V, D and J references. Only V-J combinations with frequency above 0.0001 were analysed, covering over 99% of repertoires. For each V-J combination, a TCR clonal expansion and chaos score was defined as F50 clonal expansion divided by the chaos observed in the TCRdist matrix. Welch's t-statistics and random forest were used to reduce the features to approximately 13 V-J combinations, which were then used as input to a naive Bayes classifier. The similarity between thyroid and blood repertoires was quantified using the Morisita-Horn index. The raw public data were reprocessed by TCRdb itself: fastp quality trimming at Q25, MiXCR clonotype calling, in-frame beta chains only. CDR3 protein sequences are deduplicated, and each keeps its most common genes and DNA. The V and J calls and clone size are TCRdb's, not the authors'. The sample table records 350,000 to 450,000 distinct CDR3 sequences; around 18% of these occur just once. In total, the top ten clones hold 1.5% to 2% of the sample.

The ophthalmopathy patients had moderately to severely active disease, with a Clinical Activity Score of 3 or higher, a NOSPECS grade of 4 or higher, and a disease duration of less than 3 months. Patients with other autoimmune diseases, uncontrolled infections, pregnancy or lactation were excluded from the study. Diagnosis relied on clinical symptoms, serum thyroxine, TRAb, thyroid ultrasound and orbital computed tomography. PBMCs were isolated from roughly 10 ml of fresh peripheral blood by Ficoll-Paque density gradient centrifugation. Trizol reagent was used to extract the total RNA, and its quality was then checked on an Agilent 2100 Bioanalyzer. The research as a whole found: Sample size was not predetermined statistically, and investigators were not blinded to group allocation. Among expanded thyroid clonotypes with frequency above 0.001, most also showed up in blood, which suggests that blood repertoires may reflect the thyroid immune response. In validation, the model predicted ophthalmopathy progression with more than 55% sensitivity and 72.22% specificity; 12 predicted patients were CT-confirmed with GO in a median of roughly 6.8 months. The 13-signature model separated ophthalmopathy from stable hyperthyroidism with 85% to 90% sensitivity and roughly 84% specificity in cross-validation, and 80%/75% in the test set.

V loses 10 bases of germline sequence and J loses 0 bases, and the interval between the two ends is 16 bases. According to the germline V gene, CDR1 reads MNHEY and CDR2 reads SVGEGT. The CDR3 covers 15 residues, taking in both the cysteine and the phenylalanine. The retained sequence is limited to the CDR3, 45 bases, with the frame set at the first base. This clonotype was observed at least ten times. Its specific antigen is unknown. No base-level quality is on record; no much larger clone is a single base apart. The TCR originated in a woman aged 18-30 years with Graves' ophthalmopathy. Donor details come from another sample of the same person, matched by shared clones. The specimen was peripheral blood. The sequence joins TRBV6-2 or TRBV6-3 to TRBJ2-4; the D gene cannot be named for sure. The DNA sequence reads TGTGCCATAATTTCGGGCAGAGGAGCCAAAAACATTCAGTACTTC. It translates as CAIISGRGAKNIQYF.